This T cell receptor beta chain was sequenced in a study of T cells in Graves' hyperthyroidism and ophthalmopathy. The overall study: Pretreatment peripheral blood was obtained at initial diagnosis.

RNA transcripts provided the source from which TCR beta CDR3 regions were amplified. Primed by the HTBI set, a first-round RT-PCR was run on the TCR CDR3. MiXCR was run by TCRdb on the multiplex PCR reads, yielding one entry per CDR3 protein. Here the sample spans about 700,000 distinct CDR3 sequences, around 15% being singletons. In this sample, this clonotype turned up many times. The V gene's germline CDR1 is SGHTA and CDR2 FQGTGA. The CDR3 totals 15 residues. V lost 5 bases and J lost 3, with 16 bases in between. No progression to ophthalmopathy during 18 months of follow-up defined stable disease. A patient was excluded if there was uncontrolled infection, other autoimmune disease, pregnancy or lactation.

The chain uses TRBV7-3 and TRBJ1-1; D is perhaps TRBD1 (5 bases). The sequencing sample was made of blood. The receptor was derived from a woman aged 18-29 years with Graves' hyperthyroidism. The CDR3 spells CASSPGAGFDTEAFF. The CDR3 DNA sequence: TGTGCCAGCAGCCCTGGGGCGGGGTTCGACACTGAAGCTTTCTTT. Full variable domain (outside the CDR3, taken from reference TRBV7-3 and TRBJ1-1): GAGVSQTPSNKVTEKGKYVELRCDPISGHTALYWYRQSLGQGPEFLIYFQGTGAADDSGLPNDRFFAVRPEGSVSTLKIQRTERGDSAVYLCASSPGAGFDTEAFFGQGTRLTVV.